A selection of T cell receptor beta chains follows, all from one sample in a study of blood T cell repertoires in COVID-19. TCRdb's table, derived via immunoSEQ multiplex PCR, lists solely in-frame clones and lacks some. Here the sample spans some 300,000 clones, around 89% being singletons. Sequencing input: PBMCs or T cells enriched from blood (not recorded which). These receptors were collected from a woman aged 60-75 years in a cohort exposed to, infected with or recovered from COVID-19 (not recorded which). The CDR3 runs from the conserved cysteine through the conserved F or W. The order of the fields is V gene, J gene, CDR3 protein.

v_gene: TRBV11-2
j_gene: TRBJ2-7
CDR3aa: CASSLLPEQYF

v_gene: TRBV5-1
j_gene: TRBJ2-5
CDR3aa: CASSLSAGKETQYF

v_gene: TRBV25-1
j_gene: TRBJ1-1
CDR3aa: CASSEWGRGNTEAFF

v_gene: TRBV9
j_gene: TRBJ1-6
CDR3aa: CASSARAGENSPLHF

v_gene: TRBV28
j_gene: TRBJ1-2
CDR3aa: CASSFRGIGYTF

v_gene: TRBV6-5
j_gene: TRBJ1-1
CDR3aa: CASQGGTEAFF

v_gene: TRBV6-5
j_gene: TRBJ2-6
CDR3aa: CASSYSRAGANVLTF

v_gene: TRBV7-2
j_gene: TRBJ2-3
CDR3aa: CASSSPASGSPDTQYF

v_gene: TRBV5-1
j_gene: TRBJ1-1
CDR3aa: CASSLEGQGNTEAFF

v_gene: TRBV19
j_gene: TRBJ2-3
CDR3aa: CASSTGPGTDTQYF

v_gene: TRBV30
j_gene: TRBJ1-5
CDR3aa: CAWSTGGQPQHF

v_gene: TRBV18
j_gene: TRBJ2-3
CDR3aa: CASSPFGGSGRSDTQYF

v_gene: TRBV9
j_gene: TRBJ1-1
CDR3aa: CASSGTANTEAFF

v_gene: TRBV7-3
j_gene: TRBJ2-3
CDR3aa: CASSLTRSTDTQYF

v_gene: TRBV28
j_gene: TRBJ2-7
CDR3aa: CASSFGDRGPGQYF

v_gene: TRBV19
j_gene: TRBJ2-4
CDR3aa: CASTGGAKNIQYF

v_gene: TRBV3-1/TRBV3-2
j_gene: TRBJ2-2
CDR3aa: CASSQPRGLGTGELFF

v_gene: TRBV6-7
j_gene: TRBJ1-1
CDR3aa: CASSSLGRPNTEAFF

v_gene: TRBV10-1
j_gene: TRBJ2-7
CDR3aa: CASSELAGGYEQYF

v_gene: TRBV27
j_gene: TRBJ2-7
CDR3aa: CASSSGALIYEQYF

v_gene: TRBV5-1
j_gene: TRBJ2-7
CDR3aa: CASSLGLGHEQYF

v_gene: TRBV7-3
j_gene: TRBJ2-1
CDR3aa: CASSSGSSSYNEQFF

v_gene: TRBV6-5
j_gene: TRBJ1-2
CDR3aa: CASRETGAGYGYTF

v_gene: TRBV9
j_gene: TRBJ1-3
CDR3aa: CASSTSPPQGGNTIYF

v_gene: TRBV27
j_gene: TRBJ2-1
CDR3aa: CASSLVVAGGPSYNEQFF

v_gene: TRBV20-1
j_gene: TRBJ1-2
CDR3aa: CSASNREAYGYTF

v_gene: TRBV28
j_gene: TRBJ1-1
CDR3aa: CASSLNGYEGVVNSEAFF

v_gene: TRBV9
j_gene: TRBJ1-2
CDR3aa: CASSVDSYGYTF

v_gene: TRBV12-3/TRBV12-4
j_gene: TRBJ1-5
CDR3aa: CASSPSFNQPQHF

v_gene: TRBV7-9
j_gene: TRBJ1-6
CDR3aa: CASSLRGQTGNSPLHF

v_gene: TRBV6-1
j_gene: TRBJ1-2
CDR3aa: CASSEEWDTPPGYTF

v_gene: TRBV10-1
j_gene: TRBJ2-1
CDR3aa: CASSEGTRRSNEQFF

v_gene: TRBV5-1
j_gene: TRBJ2-7
CDR3aa: CASSLGTSGSSHEQYF

v_gene: TRBV19
j_gene: TRBJ2-7
CDR3aa: CASSIDKQGNFYEQYF

v_gene: TRBV19
j_gene: TRBJ2-7
CDR3aa: CASSIGGTSPYEQYF

v_gene: TRBV5-4
j_gene: TRBJ2-2
CDR3aa: CASSFGSGKRVNTGELFF

v_gene: TRBV3-1/TRBV3-2
j_gene: TRBJ1-1
CDR3aa: CASSQGGMNTEAFF

v_gene: TRBV7-9
j_gene: TRBJ2-5
CDR3aa: CASSLEMVNRVGVAQYF

v_gene: TRBV6-5
j_gene: TRBJ1-3
CDR3aa: CASSSQGNGNTIYF

v_gene: TRBV4-1
j_gene: TRBJ1-5
CDR3aa: CASSQDRGNQPQHF

v_gene: TRBV19
j_gene: TRBJ1-6
CDR3aa: CASSIPAGIYSPLHF

v_gene: TRBV7-9
j_gene: TRBJ2-2
CDR3aa: CASSSVTRGNTGELFF

v_gene: TRBV6-5
j_gene: TRBJ1-6
CDR3aa: CARPRQGESPLHF

v_gene: TRBV3-1/TRBV3-2
j_gene: TRBJ2-1
CDR3aa: CASSSGLAGDLSYNEQFF

v_gene: TRBV5-1
j_gene: TRBJ2-1
CDR3aa: CASSYRTSGSHEQFF

v_gene: TRBV6-1
j_gene: TRBJ2-3
CDR3aa: CASSEGGGRTDTQYF

v_gene: TRBV6-5
j_gene: TRBJ2-1
CDR3aa: CATHGQAGLYNEQFF

v_gene: TRBV18
j_gene: TRBJ1-1
CDR3aa: CASSPRQENTEAFF

v_gene: TRBV7-2
j_gene: TRBJ1-6
CDR3aa: CASSRRPQYGDNSPLHF

v_gene: TRBV24-1
j_gene: TRBJ2-2
CDR3aa: CATSDAGSPGTGELFF

v_gene: TRBV10-3
j_gene: TRBJ2-5
CDR3aa: CAISETTGWETQYF